This TCR beta chain appears in the sequencing data of a study of regulatory T cells in long-lasting Graves disease. The time point here: newly diagnosed GD, antithyroid drugs for less than 3 months. RNA extracted from PBMCs served as the sequencing template. Patients hailed from an endocrinology department in Xi'an, China. This clonotype was counted ten times or more. Library construction for TCR beta used iRepertoire HTBI primers and Arm-PCR of CDR3 regions. TCRdb redid the calling of the multiplex PCR reads with MiXCR, one entry per CDR3 protein. The data hold a few hundred thousand distinct CDR3 sequences, with 15% to 20% observed a single time. The CDR3 totals 13 residues. The germline CDR1 and CDR2 sequences are SNHLY and FYNNEI. Germline trimming cut 8 bases from V and 1 base from J; bases unmatched to any gene: 4. The sample was also reused in another study, on T cells in Graves' hyperthyroidism and ophthalmopathy.

Sequences were derived from peripheral blood mononuclear cells (PBMCs), sampled at new diagnosis, from a patient treated with antithyroid drugs. V is TRBV2 and J is TRBJ1-1; TRBD1 matches 7 bases. This clonotype originated in a man in his forties with Graves disease. The CDR3 DNA reads as TGTGCCAGCGGGGGGACAGCGAACACTGAAGCTTTCTTT. Protein sequence: CASGGTANTEAFF.